The T cell receptor (beta chain) described here comes from a study of beta chain features in type 1 diabetes. The length of the CDR3 is 15 residues. Germline V gene data show CDR1 as SGHTA and CDR2 as FQGNSA. With 2 bases clipped from V and 8 bases from J, the junction kept 9 bases outside the gene matches. Study results and caveats: When Type 1 diabetes patients were examined, their TCRB CDR3s proved moderately but significantly shorter in all four CD4+ subsets.

This clone was counted only a few times. Its specificity is not known. Since all of the isolated RNA was reverse transcribed, expressed TCRB transcripts were what got sequenced. The protocol was immunoSEQ multiplex PCR, while the TCRdb copy is restricted to in-frame clones and leaves out a portion. The sample records 300,000 to 450,000 clones, around 10% being singletons. The chain carries TRBV7-2 and TRBJ1-2, with 9 bases that match TRBD1. The sequence was obtained from a man aged 25-45 years with type 1 diabetes. Input material: central memory CD4+ T cells from blood. The CDR3 DNA reads TGTGCCAGCAGCTTAAATACAGGGGGCGGAAGCGGCTACACCTTC. As protein: CASSLNTGGGSGYTF.